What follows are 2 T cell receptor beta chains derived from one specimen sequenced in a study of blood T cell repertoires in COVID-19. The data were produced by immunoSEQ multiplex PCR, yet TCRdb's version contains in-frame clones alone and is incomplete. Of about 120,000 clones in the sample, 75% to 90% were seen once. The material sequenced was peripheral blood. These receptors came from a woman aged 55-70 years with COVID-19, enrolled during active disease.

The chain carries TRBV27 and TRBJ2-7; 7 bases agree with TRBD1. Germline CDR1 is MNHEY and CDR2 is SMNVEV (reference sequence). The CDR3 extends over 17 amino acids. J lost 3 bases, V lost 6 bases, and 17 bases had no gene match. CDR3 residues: CASSTVIRDSRIYEQYF. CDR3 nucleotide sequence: TGTGCCAGCAGCACCGTCATCCGGGACAGTAGAATCTACGAGCAGTACTTC.

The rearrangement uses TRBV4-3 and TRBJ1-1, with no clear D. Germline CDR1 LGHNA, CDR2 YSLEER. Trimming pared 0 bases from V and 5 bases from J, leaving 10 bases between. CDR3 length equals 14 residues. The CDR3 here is CASSQEGRGTEAFF. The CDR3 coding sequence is TGCGCCAGCAGCCAAGAGGGCCGGGGTACTGAAGCTTTCTTT.